This T cell receptor beta chain was identified in a study of cytomegalovirus exposure and HLA in healthy donors. General study findings and limits: It was found in a later analysis that first-cohort TCR clusters tended to co-occur in the 130 or so validation repertoires. Reports indicated that the classifier achieved high specificity and sensitivity in diagnosing cytomegalovirus status.

Notes on this clone: Its antigen is not identified.

Method: immunoSEQ multiplex PCR; TCRdb's copy keeps in-frame clones and lacks some. The table lists tens of thousands of clones, 89% of them singletons. Input material: PBMCs. The receptor was derived from a woman between 18 and 30 years old in good health and CMV-seronegative.

DNA of the CDR3: TGTGCCAGCAGCTTGGTCCAGGGTCGCACAGATACGCAGTATTTT. Protein sequence: CASSLVQGRTDTQYF. This sequence joins TRBV5-5 and TRBJ2-3; tentatively, D is TRBD1 (5 bases). Looked up from germline, CDR1 is SGHKS and CDR2 is YYEKEE (reference sequence). V was clipped by 0 bases and J by 1 base, with 9 bases between them. The CDR3 runs to 15 residues.